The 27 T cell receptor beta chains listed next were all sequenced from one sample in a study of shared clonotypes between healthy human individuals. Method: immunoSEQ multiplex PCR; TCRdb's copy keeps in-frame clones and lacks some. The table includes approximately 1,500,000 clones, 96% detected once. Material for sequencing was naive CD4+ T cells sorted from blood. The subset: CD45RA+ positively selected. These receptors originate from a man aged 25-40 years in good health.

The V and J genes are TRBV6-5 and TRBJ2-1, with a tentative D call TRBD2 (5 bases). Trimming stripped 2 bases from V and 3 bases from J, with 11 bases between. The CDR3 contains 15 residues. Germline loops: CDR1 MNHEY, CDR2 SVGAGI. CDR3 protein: CASSYEGVGYNEQFF. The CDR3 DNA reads TGTGCCAGCAGTTACGAGGGAGTTGGCTACAATGAGCAGTTCTTC.

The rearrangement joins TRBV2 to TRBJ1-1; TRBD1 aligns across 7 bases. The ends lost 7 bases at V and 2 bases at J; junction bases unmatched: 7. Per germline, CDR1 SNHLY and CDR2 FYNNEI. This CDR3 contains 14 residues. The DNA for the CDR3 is TGTGCCAGCACGGTGACAGGGTTAAACACTGAAGCTTTCTTT. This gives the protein CASTVTGLNTEAFF.

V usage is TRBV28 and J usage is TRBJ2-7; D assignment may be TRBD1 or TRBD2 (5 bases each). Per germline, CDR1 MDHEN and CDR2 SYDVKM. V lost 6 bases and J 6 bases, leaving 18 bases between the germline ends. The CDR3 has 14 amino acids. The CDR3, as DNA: TGTGCCAGCAGGGATAACCGGGGACCCGGCGAGCAGTACTTC. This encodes CASRDNRGPGEQYF.

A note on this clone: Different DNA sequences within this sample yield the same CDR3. This CDR3 reads CASSRDSSYNEQFF. The CDR3 region has the DNA TGTGCCAGCAGCCGGGACTCATCCTACAATGAGCAGTTCTTC. The V call is TRBV6-1, the J call TRBJ2-1; D may be TRBD2 (6 bases). The CDR3 covers 14 residues. Trimming pared 6 bases from V and 1 base from J, leaving 10 bases between. Germline V lookup: CDR1 MNHNS, CDR2 SASEGT.

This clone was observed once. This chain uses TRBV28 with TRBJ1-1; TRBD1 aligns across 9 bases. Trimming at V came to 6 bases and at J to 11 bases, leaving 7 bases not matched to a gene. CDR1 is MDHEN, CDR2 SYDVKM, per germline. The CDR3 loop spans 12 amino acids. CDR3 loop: CASRYPGTGAFF. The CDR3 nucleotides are TGTGCCAGCAGGTACCCCGGGACAGGGGCTTTCTTT.

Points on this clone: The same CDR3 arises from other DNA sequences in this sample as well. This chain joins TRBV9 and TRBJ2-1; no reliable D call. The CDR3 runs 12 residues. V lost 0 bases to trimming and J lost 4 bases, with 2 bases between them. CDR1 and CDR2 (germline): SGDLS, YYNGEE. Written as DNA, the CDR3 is TGTGCCAGCAGCGTAGATTACAATGAGCAGTTCTTC. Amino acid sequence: CASSVDYNEQFF.

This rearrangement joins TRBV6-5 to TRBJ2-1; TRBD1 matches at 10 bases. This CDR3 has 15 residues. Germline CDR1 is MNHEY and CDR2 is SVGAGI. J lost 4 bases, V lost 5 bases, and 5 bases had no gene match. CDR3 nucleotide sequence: TGTGCCAGCAGTCGGACAGGGGGGGGATACAATGAGCAGTTCTTC. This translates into CASSRTGGGYNEQFF.

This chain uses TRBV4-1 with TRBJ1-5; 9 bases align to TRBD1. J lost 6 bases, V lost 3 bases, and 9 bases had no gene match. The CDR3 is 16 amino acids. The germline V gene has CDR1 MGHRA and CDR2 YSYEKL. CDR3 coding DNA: TGCGCCAGCAGCCAGGCGGTACAGGGGGCAATTCAGCCCCAGCATTTT. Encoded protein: CASSQAVQGAIQPQHF.

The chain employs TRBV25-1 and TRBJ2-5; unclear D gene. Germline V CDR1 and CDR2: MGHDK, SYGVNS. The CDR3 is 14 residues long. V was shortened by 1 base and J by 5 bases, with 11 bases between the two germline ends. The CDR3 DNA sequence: TGTGCCAGCAGTGAATTTCGGTCTGGGGAGACCCAGTACTTC. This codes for CASSEFRSGETQYF.

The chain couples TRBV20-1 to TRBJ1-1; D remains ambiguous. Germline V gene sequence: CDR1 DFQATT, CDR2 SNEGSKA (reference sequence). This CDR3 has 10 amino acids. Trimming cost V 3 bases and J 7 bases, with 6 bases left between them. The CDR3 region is CSASRVEAFF. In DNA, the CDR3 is TGCAGTGCTAGTAGGGTTGAAGCTTTCTTT.

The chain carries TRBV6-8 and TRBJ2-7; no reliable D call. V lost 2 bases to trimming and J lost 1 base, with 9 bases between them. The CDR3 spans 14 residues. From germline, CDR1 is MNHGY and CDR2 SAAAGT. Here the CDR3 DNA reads TGTGCCAGCAGTTACCCCGGCAGGTCCTACGAGCAGTACTTC. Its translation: CASSYPGRSYEQYF.

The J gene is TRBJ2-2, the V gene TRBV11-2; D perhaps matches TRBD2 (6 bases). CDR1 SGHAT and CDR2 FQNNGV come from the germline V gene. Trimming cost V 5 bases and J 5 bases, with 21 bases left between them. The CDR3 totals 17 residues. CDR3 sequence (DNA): TGTGCCAGCAGCGTCTACGGGACTTCTAGGTATACCGGGGAGCTGTTTTTT. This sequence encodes CASSVYGTSRYTGELFF.

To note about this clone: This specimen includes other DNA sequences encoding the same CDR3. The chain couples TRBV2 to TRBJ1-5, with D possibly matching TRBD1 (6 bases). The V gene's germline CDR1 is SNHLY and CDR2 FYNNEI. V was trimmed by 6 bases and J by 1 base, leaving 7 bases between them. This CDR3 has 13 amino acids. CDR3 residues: CASRGQSNQPQHF. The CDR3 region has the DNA TGTGCCAGCAGAGGACAGAGCAATCAGCCCCAGCATTTT.

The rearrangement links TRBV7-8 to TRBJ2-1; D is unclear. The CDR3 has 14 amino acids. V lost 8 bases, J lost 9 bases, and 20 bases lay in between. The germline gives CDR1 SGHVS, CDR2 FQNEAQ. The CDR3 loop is CASGAALTFTEQFF. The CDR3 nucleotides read TGTGCCAGCGGTGCGGCGCTGACATTCACTGAGCAGTTCTTC.

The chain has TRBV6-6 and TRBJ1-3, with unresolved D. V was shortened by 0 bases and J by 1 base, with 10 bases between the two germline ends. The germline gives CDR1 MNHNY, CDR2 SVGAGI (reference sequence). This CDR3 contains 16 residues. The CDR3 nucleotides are TGTGCCAGCAGTTACTCCACCACTAGATCTGGAAACACCATATATTTT. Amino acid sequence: CASSYSTTRSGNTIYF.

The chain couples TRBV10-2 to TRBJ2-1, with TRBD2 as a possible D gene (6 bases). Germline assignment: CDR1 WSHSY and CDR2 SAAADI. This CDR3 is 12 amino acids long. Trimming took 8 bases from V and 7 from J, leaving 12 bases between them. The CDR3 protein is CASASGGNEQFF. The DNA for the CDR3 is TGCGCCAGCGCCTCCGGGGGAAATGAGCAGTTCTTC.

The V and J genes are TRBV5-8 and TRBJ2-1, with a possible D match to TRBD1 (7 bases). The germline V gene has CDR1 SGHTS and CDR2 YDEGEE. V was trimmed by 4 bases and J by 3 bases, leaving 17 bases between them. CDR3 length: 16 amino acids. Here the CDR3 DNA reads TGTGCCAGCAGCCCTCAAGCAGGGGGAGGCTACAATGAGCAGTTCTTC. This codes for CASSPQAGGGYNEQFF.

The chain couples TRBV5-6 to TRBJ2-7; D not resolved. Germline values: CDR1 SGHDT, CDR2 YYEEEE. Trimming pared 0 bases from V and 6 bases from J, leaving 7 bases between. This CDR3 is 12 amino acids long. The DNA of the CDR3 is TGTGCCAGCAGCTTGGCCTGGGGCGAGCAGTACTTC. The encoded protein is CASSLAWGEQYF.

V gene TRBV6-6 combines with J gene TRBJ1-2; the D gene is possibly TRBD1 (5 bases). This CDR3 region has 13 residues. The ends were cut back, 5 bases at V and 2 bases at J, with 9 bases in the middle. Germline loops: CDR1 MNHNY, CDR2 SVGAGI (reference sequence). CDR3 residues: CASSRQRNYGYTF. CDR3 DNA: TGTGCCAGCAGTCGACAGCGGAACTATGGCTACACCTTC.

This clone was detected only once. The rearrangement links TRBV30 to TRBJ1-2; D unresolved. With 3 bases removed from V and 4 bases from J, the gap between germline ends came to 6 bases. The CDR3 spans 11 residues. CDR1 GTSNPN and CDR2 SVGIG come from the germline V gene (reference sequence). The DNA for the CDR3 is TGTGCCTGGAGCCCCCTCTATGGCTACACCTTC. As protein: CAWSPLYGYTF. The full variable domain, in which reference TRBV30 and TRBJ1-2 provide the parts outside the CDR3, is SQTIHQWPATLVQPVGSPLSLECTVEGTSNPNLYWYRQAAGRGLQLLFYSVGIGQISSEVPQNLSASRPQDRQFILSSKKLLLSDSGFYLCAWSPLYGYTFGSGTRLTVV.

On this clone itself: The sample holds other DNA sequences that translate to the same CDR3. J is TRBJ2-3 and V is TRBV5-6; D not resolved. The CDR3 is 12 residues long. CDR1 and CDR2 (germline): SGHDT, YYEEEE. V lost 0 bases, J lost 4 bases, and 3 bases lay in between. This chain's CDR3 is CASSLVADTQYF. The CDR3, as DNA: TGTGCCAGCAGCTTGGTGGCAGATACGCAGTATTTT.

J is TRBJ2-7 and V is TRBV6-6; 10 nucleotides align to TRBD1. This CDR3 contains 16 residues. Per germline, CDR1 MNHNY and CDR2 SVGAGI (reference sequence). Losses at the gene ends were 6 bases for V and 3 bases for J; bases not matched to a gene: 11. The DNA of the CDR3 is TGTGCCAGCAGATTGCCGGGACAGGGGACACTCTACGAGCAGTACTTC. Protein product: CASRLPGQGTLYEQYF.

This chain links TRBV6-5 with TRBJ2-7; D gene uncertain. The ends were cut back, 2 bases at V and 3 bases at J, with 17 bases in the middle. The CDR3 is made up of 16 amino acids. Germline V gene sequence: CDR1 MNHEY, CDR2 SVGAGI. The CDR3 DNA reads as TGTGCCAGCAGTTACGATAGGGCCCATTTTGACTACGAGCAGTACTTC. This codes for CASSYDRAHFDYEQYF.

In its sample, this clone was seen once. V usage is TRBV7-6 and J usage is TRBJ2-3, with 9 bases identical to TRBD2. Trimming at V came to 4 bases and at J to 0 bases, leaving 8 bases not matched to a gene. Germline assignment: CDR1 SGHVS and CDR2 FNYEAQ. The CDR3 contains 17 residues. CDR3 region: CASSYYSGRPSTDTQYF. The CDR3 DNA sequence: TGTGCCAGCAGCTACTACAGCGGGAGGCCTAGCACAGATACGCAGTATTTT.

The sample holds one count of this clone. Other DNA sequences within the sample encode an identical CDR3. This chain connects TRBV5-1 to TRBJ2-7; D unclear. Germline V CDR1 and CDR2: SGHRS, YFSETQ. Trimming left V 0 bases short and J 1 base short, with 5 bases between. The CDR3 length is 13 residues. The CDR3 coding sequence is TGCGCCAGCAGCTTGGGGGTTTCCTACGAGCAGTACTTC. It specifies CASSLGVSYEQYF.

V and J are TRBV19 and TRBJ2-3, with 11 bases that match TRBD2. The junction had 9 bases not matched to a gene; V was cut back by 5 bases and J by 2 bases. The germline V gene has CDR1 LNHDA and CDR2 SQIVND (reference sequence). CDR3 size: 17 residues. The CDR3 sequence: CASSFKGLAGLTDTQYF. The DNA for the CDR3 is TGTGCCAGTAGTTTTAAAGGACTAGCGGGTCTCACAGATACGCAGTATTTT.

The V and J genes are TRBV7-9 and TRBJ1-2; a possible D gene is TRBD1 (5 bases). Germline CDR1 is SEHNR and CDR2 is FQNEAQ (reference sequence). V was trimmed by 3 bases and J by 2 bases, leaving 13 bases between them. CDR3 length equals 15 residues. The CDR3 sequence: CASSFSGAQNYGYTF. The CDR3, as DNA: TGTGCCAGCAGCTTTTCCGGGGCCCAAAACTATGGCTACACCTTC.